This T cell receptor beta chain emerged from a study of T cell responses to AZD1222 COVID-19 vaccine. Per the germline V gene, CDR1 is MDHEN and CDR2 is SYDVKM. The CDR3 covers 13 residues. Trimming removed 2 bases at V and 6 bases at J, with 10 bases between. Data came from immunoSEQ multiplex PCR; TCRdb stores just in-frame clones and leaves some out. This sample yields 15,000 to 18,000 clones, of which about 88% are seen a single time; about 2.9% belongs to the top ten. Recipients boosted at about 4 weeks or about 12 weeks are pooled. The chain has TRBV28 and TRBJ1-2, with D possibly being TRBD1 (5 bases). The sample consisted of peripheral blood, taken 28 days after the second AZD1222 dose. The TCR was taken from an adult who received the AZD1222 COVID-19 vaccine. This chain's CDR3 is CASSLEGRNGYTF. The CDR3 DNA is TGTGCCAGCAGTTTAGAGGGGCGCAATGGCTACACCTTC.